These 25 T cell receptor beta chains came from one sample sequenced in a study of cytomegalovirus exposure and HLA in healthy donors. The PCR employed 60 Vbeta primers together with 13 Jbeta primers. Assay used: immunoSEQ multiplex PCR; TCRdb lists only in-frame clones, some missing. The top ten clones hold 2.5% to 3% of a sample with about 170,000 clones, approximately 65% of them seen once. Sequencing was carried out using PBMCs. All receptors come from a man aged 40-55 years in good health and CMV-seronegative.

The chain recombines TRBV29-1 with TRBJ2-7, with 9 bases aligning to TRBD1. Germline lookup yields CDR1 SQVTM and CDR2 ANQGSEA. With V trimmed by 6 bases and J by 6 bases, 12 bases remained unmatched. The CDR3 contains 14 residues. CDR3 loop: CSVNGGQGMGEQYF. In nucleotides, the CDR3 is TGCAGCGTAAATGGGGGACAGGGTATGGGCGAGCAGTACTTC.

This clone was detected only a few times. This chain joins TRBV6-1 and TRBJ1-5, with 9 positions matching TRBD1. The CDR3 consists of 15 residues. Germline trimming cut 6 bases from V and 7 bases from J; bases unmatched to any gene: 10. Germline CDR1 MNHNS, CDR2 SASEGT. For the CDR3, the DNA is TGTGCCAGCAGCGACATACAGGGGGCGGGGCAGCCCCAGCATTTT. Protein sequence: CASSDIQGAGQPQHF.

J is TRBJ2-7 and V is TRBV27; the D gene is possibly TRBD1 (6 bases). Germline CDR1 and CDR2: MNHEY and SMNVEV (reference sequence). With 2 bases removed from V and 2 bases from J, the gap between germline ends came to 10 bases. The CDR3 extends over 14 amino acids. The CDR3 here is CASSLRDTTYEQYF. CDR3 nucleotide sequence: TGTGCCAGCAGTTTACGGGACACGACCTACGAGCAGTACTTC.

This chain connects TRBV28 to TRBJ1-1; weak D call: TRBD1 (6 bases). CDR1 and CDR2 (germline): MDHEN, SYDVKM. This CDR3 contains 15 residues. V dropped 7 bases and J dropped 0 bases, with 15 bases sitting between them. CDR3 sequence (DNA): TGTGCCAGCAATTGGGGGCAGCCGATGAACACTGAAGCTTTCTTT. Protein product: CASNWGQPMNTEAFF.

A word on this clone: The junction differs from germline at one of its ends, possibly a read error. The chain employs TRBV7-9 and TRBJ1-1; TRBD1 might be the D (5 bases). The CDR3 is 12 amino acids. Germline V gene data show CDR1 as SEHNR and CDR2 as FQNEAQ (reference sequence). DNA of the CDR3: TGTTCCAGCAGAATCACTCAGGGTCACGCTTTCTTT. It encodes CSSRITQGHAFF.

The chain has TRBV19 and TRBJ2-7, with 7 bases identical to TRBD1. The CDR3 is made up of 14 amino acids. With 10 bases clipped from V and 1 base from J, the junction kept 10 bases outside the gene matches. The germline V gene encodes CDR1 LNHDA and CDR2 SQIVND (reference sequence). CDR3 residues: CAKYPGQRSYEQYF. CDR3 nucleotides: TGTGCCAAGTACCCGGGACAGCGTTCCTACGAGCAGTACTTC.

The chain recombines TRBV6-5 with TRBJ2-7; TRBD2 might be the D (6 bases). The germline CDR1 and CDR2 sequences are MNHEY and SVGAGI. V was trimmed by 0 bases and J by 5 bases, leaving 17 bases between them. The CDR3 totals 16 residues. The CDR3 spells CASSYSSGVIIHEQYF. The CDR3 DNA reads as TGTGCCAGCAGTTACTCGTCGGGGGTGATTATTCACGAGCAGTACTTC.

The V gene is TRBV10-1, the J gene TRBJ1-6; D is undetermined. The V end was cut by 3 bases, the J end by 9 bases, with 3 bases between. The CDR3 has 11 residues. Per germline, CDR1 WNHNN and CDR2 SYGVQD (reference sequence). The CDR3 region has the DNA TGCGCCAGCAGTGACCTTTCACCCCTCCACTTT. Protein product: CASSDLSPLHF.

This chain uses TRBV7-2 with TRBJ1-3; D is perhaps TRBD1 (5 bases). Germline CDR1 and CDR2: SGHTA and FQGNSA. The V and J ends lost 2 bases and 3 bases respectively, with 14 bases between them. This CDR3 has 16 residues. The CDR3 bases are TGTGCCAGCAGCTTATCGGGGGGGGTTGGTGGAAACACCATATATTTT. It codes for CASSLSGGVGGNTIYF.

This clone has only a few counts. The chain joins TRBV5-1 to TRBJ1-4, with 11 bases fitting TRBD1. The V segment lost 4 bases and the J segment 5 bases; nucleotides outside the gene matches: 1. The V gene's germline CDR1 is SGHRS and CDR2 YFSETQ. This CDR3 spans 14 amino acids. CDR3 in amino acids: CASSRDRGNEKLFF. In DNA, the CDR3 is TGCGCCAGCAGCAGGGACAGGGGGAATGAAAAACTGTTTTTT. Together with reference TRBV5-1 and TRBJ1-4, the CDR3 gives the full variable domain: KAGVTQTPRYLIKTRGQQVTLSCSPISGHRSVSWYQQTPGQGLQFLFEYFSETQRNKGNFPGRFSGRQFSNSRSEMNVSTLELGDSALYLCASSRDRGNEKLFFGSGTQLSVL.

This chain uses TRBV10-3 with TRBJ1-5; no clear D gene. V dropped 2 bases and J dropped 4 bases, with 9 bases sitting between them. The CDR3 consists of 14 residues. Germline loops: CDR1 ENHRY, CDR2 SYGVKD. The CDR3 DNA reads as TGTGCCATCAGTGAGGGATTGGAGAATCAGCCCCAGCATTTT. Protein sequence: CAISEGLENQPQHF.

V and J are TRBV20-1 and TRBJ1-1, with unresolved D. The CDR3 runs 11 residues. Germline V CDR1 and CDR2: DFQATT, SNEGSKA (reference sequence). V lost 7 bases to trimming and J lost 9 bases, with 15 bases between them. CDR3 region: CSVCLRGKAFF. The CDR3 DNA reads TGCAGTGTATGCTTGAGAGGGAAAGCTTTCTTT.

The chain uses TRBV21-1 and TRBJ2-5; the tabulated D call, TRBD2, remains unverified against the DNA. TRBV21-1 is a pseudogene locus. CDR3 length: 15 amino acids. The CDR3 region is CASSKRRSIQETQYF. CDR3 nucleotides: TGTGCCAGCAGCAAAAGGCGGTCAATCCAAGAGACCCAGTACTTC.

The rearrangement joins TRBV6-6 to TRBJ1-2, with a weak D call TRBD1 (6 bases). Trimming pared 6 bases from V and 2 bases from J, leaving 13 bases between. Germline V lookup: CDR1 MNHNY, CDR2 SVGAGI (reference sequence). The CDR3 runs 14 residues. Here the CDR3 DNA reads TGTGCCAGCAGACCTGGGACACGGAACTATGGCTACACCTTC. Residues: CASRPGTRNYGYTF.

V usage is TRBV5-1 and J usage is TRBJ2-6; D might be TRBD1 (5 bases). This CDR3 is 16 amino acids long. Trimming stripped 1 base from V and 4 bases from J, with 12 bases between. Per the germline V gene, CDR1 is SGHRS and CDR2 is YFSETQ. CDR3 amino acids: CASSLNRGTGANVLTF. The CDR3 DNA follows: TGCGCCAGCAGCTTGAATAGGGGAACAGGGGCCAACGTCCTGACTTTC. Supplemented by reference TRBV5-1 and TRBJ2-6, the full variable domain reads KAGVTQTPRYLIKTRGQQVTLSCSPISGHRSVSWYQQTPGQGLQFLFEYFSETQRNKGNFPGRFSGRQFSNSRSEMNVSTLELGDSALYLCASSLNRGTGANVLTFGAGSRLTVL.

V is TRBV28 and J is TRBJ2-5; 10 nucleotides agree with TRBD2. Germline assignment: CDR1 MDHEN and CDR2 SYDVKM. The CDR3 consists of 16 residues. The V and J ends lost 1 base and 3 bases, in that order; junction bases with no gene match: 5. CDR3 sequence (DNA): TGTGCCAGCAGTTTATTAACTAGCGGGGACAAAGAGACCCAGTACTTC. It specifies CASSLLTSGDKETQYF.

The chain couples TRBV6-1 to TRBJ2-7, with 7 bases that match TRBD1. Germline V gives CDR1 MNHNS, CDR2 SASEGT. V lost 4 bases, J lost 5 bases, and 8 bases stayed unmatched. This CDR3 is built from 14 residues. CDR3: CASSVKQGLHEQYF. The CDR3 DNA follows: TGTGCCAGCAGTGTAAAACAGGGGTTACACGAGCAGTACTTC.

CDR3 nucleotide sequence: TGTGCCAGCAGCCTCACAGGGGGTAGGAGCACTGAAGCTTTCTTT. This encodes CASSLTGGRSTEAFF. V is TRBV7-9 and J is TRBJ1-1, with 8 nucleotides matching TRBD1. With 5 bases clipped from V and 4 bases from J, the junction kept 9 bases outside the gene matches. Germline V lookup: CDR1 SEHNR, CDR2 FQNEAQ (reference sequence). The CDR3 runs to 15 residues.

The V and J genes are TRBV6-1 and TRBJ2-2; 7 nucleotides align to TRBD1. The CDR3 is 14 residues long. CDR1 MNHNS and CDR2 SASEGT come from the germline V gene. With 6 bases clipped from V and 5 bases from J, the junction kept 6 bases outside the gene matches. CDR3 amino acids: CASRPDRRTGELFF. The CDR3 DNA reads as TGTGCCAGCAGACCGGACAGGAGAACCGGGGAGCTGTTTTTT.

This clone was observed a few times. The DNA for the CDR3 is TGTGCCAGCAGCCTACTCAGCGGGAGGGACTCCTACAATGAGCAGTTCTTC. This encodes CASSLLSGRDSYNEQFF. The V call is TRBV27, the J call TRBJ2-1, with TRBD2 matching 10 bases. The J segment lost 0 bases and the V segment lost 6 bases, leaving 8 bases of the junction unmatched. The CDR3 runs 17 residues. Germline CDR1 and CDR2: MNHEY and SMNVEV (reference sequence).

This clone appeared a few times. The chain employs TRBV10-3 and TRBJ1-5; possible D gene TRBD1, 6 bases. Germline V lookup: CDR1 ENHRY, CDR2 SYGVKD. V was shortened by 3 bases and J by 7 bases, with 13 bases between the two germline ends. The CDR3 runs to 14 residues. DNA for the CDR3: TGTGCCATCAGTGACGGGGGGCTCGGGCAGCCCCAGCATTTT. This translates into CAISDGGLGQPQHF.

Concerning this clone itself: Because it lacks the conserved phenylalanine or tryptophan at the end, this CDR3 is likely a read error. It is unclear where the CDR3 begins or ends on the DNA, so no DNA is shown, and the CDR3 is as TCRdb lists it. The chain recombines TRBV5-3 with TRBJ1-2; TRBD1, the table's D call, was not compared with the DNA. TRBV5-3 is noted as an ORF with a role that remains uncertain. The CDR3 length equals 12 residues, ends included. The CDR3 is CARSSLGQYGHL.

The V and J genes are TRBV9 and TRBJ2-5; TRBD2 might be the D (6 bases). With the DNA end fitting TRBJ2-7 better, the J assignment may be wrong. Germline V gene sequence: CDR1 SGDLS, CDR2 YYNGEE. The CDR3 consists of 14 residues. Here the CDR3 DNA reads TGTGCCAGCAGCGCGACTAGTCTTACGTACGAGCAGTACTTC. The encoded protein is CASSATSLTYEQYF.

The V call is TRBV5-1, the J call TRBJ2-2, with D possibly TRBD1 on 5 matching bases. Trimming took off 0 bases at V and 1 base at J, with 10 bases between the two ends. Looked up from germline, CDR1 is SGHRS and CDR2 is YFSETQ. The CDR3 covers 16 residues. The CDR3 DNA is TGCGCCAGCAGCTTGGCCCCGGACAAGAACACCGGGGAGCTGTTTTTT. Translating gives CASSLAPDKNTGELFF.

V usage is TRBV5-1 and J usage is TRBJ2-7, with D possibly being TRBD2 (5 bases). This CDR3 is 15 amino acids long. Germline CDR1 reads SGHRS; CDR2 reads YFSETQ. Trimming took off 0 bases at V and 2 bases at J, with 12 bases between the two ends. The CDR3, as DNA: TGCGCCAGCAGCTTGGCCGGACTTACTACCTACGAGCAGTACTTC. This gives the protein CASSLAGLTTYEQYF.